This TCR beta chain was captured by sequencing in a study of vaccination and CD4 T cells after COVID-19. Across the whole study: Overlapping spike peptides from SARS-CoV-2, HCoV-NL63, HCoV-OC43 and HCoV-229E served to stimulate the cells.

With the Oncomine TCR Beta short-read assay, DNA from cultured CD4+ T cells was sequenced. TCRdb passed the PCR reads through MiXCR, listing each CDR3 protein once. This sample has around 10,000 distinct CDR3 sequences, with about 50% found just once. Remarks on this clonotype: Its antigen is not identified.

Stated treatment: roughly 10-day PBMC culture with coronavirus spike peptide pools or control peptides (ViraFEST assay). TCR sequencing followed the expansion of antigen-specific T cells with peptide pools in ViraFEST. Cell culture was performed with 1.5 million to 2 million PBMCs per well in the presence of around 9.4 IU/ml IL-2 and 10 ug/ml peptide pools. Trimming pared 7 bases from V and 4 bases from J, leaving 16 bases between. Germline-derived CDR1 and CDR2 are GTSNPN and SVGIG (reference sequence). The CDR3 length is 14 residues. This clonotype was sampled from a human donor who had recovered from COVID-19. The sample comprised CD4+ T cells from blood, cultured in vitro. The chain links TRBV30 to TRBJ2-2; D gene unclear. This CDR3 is CALGPTESTGELFF. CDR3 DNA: TGTGCCTTGGGCCCGACGGAATCCACCGGGGAGCTGTTTTTT.